This record concerns one TCR beta chain sequence. Participant ages covered about 18 to 89 years across about 25 US areas. In assigning cohorts, the study relied on participant-reported clinical history. Two negative PCRs, clearance, or symptom resolution were required of recovered Cohort 3 donors. V was shortened by 3 bases and J by 6 bases, with 26 bases between the two germline ends. CDR3 size: 19 residues. Germline V lookup: CDR1 LNHDA, CDR2 SQIVND (reference sequence). This entry comes from a study of blood T cell repertoires in COVID-19. As processed by the authors: Reference gene primer amplification gave estimated nucleated cell counts. Clones were sequenced by immunoSEQ multiplex PCR, and TCRdb holds only the in-frame ones, with some missing. V, J and clone size derive from that table, while D and trimming were established from the DNA sequence. The sample lists some 320,000 clones, approximately 88% occurring once.

This receptor was taken from a man aged 60 to 75 who had recovered from COVID-19. The chain recombines TRBV19 with TRBJ2-2, with TRBD2 as a possible D gene (7 bases). The specimen was PBMCs or T cells enriched from blood (not recorded which). CDR3 nucleotide sequence: TGTGCCAGTAGTATGAGGTTTTTCGGGTTGCGGGGGCGGTCCGGGGAGCTGTTTTTT. Protein product: CASSMRFFGLRGRSGELFF.